What follows describes a single T cell receptor (beta chain). Its target is unknown. These data are taken from a study of post-analysis software for immune sequencing data. Study findings and constraints: Roughly 5 TRBV segments (TRBV5-6, TRBV5-1 and TRBV20-1 among them) occurred more frequently in patients than in controls. Relative to controls, patients with multiple sclerosis showed significantly lower normalized Chao1 diversity.

Unique molecular identifiers tagged the TCR beta cDNA libraries. cDNA molecules numbering some 500,000 came from roughly 1 to 10 million T cells. TCRdb reanalysed the PCR reads using MiXCR and keeps one entry per CDR3 protein. The data contain roughly 600,000 distinct CDR3 sequences, 40% to 50% of them singletons. J was trimmed by 0 bases and V by 4 bases; bases with no gene match: 5. CDR3 size: 15 residues. The sequence came from a girl aged 10 to 17 with multiple sclerosis. Material for sequencing was blood. The chain joins TRBV12-3 or TRBV12-4 to TRBJ2-7; the match to TRBD2 covers 8 bases. The CDR3 DNA is TGTGCCAGCAGTTCGACTAGCGTCTCCTCCTACGAGCAGTACTTC. This gives the protein CASSSTSVSSYEQYF.